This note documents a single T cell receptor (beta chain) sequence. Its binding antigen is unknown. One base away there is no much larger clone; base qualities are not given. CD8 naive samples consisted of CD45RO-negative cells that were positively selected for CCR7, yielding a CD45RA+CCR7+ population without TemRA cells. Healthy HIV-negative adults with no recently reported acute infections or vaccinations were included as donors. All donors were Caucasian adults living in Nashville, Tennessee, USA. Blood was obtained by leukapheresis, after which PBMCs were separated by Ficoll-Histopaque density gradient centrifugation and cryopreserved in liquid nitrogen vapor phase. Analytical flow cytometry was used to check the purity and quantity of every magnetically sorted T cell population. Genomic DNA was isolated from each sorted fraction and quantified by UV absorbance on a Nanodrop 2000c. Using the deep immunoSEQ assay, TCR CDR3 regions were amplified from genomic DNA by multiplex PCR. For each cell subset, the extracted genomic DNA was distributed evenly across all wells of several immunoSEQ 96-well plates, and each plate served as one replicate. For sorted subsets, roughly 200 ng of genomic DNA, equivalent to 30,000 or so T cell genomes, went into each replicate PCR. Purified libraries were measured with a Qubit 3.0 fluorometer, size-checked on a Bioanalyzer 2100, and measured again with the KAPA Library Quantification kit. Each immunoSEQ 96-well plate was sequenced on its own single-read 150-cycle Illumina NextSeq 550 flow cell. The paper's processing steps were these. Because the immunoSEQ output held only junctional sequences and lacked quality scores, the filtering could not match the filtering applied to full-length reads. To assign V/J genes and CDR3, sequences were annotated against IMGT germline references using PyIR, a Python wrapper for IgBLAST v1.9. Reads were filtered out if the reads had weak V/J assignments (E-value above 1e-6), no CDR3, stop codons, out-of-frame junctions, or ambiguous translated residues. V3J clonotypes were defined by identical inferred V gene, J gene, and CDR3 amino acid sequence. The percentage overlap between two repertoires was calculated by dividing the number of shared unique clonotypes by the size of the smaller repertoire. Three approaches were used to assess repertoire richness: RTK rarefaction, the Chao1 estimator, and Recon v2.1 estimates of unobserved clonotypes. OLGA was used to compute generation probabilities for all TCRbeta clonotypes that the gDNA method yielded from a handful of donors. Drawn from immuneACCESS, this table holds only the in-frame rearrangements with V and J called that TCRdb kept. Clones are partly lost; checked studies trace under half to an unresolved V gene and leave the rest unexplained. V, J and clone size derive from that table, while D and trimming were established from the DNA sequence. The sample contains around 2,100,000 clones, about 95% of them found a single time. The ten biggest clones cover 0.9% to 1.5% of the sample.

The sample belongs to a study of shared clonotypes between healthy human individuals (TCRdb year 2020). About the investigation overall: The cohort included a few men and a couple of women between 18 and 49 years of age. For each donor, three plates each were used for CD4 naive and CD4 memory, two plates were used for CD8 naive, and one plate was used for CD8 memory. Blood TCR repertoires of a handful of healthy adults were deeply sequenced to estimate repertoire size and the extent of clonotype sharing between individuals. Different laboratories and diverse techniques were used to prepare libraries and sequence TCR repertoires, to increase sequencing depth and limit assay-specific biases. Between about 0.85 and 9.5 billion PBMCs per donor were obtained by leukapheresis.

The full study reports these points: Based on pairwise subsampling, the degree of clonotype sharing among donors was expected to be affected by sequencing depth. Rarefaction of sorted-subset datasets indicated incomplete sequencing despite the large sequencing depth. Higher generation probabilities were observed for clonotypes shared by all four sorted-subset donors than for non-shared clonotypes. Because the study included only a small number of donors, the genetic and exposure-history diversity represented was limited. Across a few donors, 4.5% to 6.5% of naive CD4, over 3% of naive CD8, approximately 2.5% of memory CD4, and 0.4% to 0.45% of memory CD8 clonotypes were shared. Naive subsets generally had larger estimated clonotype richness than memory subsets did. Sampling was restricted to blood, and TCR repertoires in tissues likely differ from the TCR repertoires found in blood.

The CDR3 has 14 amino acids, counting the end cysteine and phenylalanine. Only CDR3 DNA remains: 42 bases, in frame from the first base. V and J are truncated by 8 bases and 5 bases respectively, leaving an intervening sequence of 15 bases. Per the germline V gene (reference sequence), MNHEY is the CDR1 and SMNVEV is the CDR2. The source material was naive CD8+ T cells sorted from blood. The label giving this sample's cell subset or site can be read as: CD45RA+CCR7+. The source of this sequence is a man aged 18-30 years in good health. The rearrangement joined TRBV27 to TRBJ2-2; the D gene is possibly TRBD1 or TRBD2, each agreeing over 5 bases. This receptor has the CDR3 CASALLGVTGELFF. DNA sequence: TGTGCCAGCGCTTTGTTGGGGGTGACCGGGGAGCTGTTTTTT.